One and the same sample provided the 20 T cell receptor beta chains below, sequenced in a study of T-cell memory formation after mild COVID-19. TCRdb re-analysed the 5' RACE reads in MiXCR, keeping a single row per CDR3 protein. The sample has about 270,000 distinct CDR3 sequences; 16% are singletons. The sample consisted of PBMCs or a T cell subset sorted from them (not recorded which). The receptors originated from a man between 18 and 35 years old who had mild COVID-19 (a few samples of this study predate the infection). Cell type and time point are not known.

The genes are TRBV27 and TRBJ2-3, with 7 bases matching TRBD1. CDR3 length: 16 amino acids. With 6 bases clipped from V and 4 bases from J, the junction kept 13 bases outside the gene matches. CDR1 and CDR2 from the germline V gene are MNHEY and SMNVEV (reference sequence). The CDR3 coding sequence is TGTGCCAGCAGCCCTCAACAGGGGTCGAGCGCAGATACGCAGTATTTT. Residues: CASSPQQGSSADTQYF.

V is TRBV10-3 and J is TRBJ1-1, with D perhaps matching TRBD1 (5 bases). The CDR3 consists of 15 residues. The germline V and J ends were trimmed by 6 bases and 0 bases, with 14 bases remaining between them. CDR1 and CDR2 from the germline V gene are ENHRY and SYGVKD. The CDR3 protein is CAIRATESMNTEAFF. In nucleotides, the CDR3 is TGTGCCATCAGGGCGACAGAATCCATGAACACTGAAGCTTTCTTT.

This clonotype was recorded at least ten times. The CDR3 nucleotides read TGTGCCAGCAGAACCATAGGACGGTACTCCTACGAGCAGTACTTC. Amino acid sequence: CASRTIGRYSYEQYF. The gene calls are TRBV6-5 and TRBJ2-7; D remains ambiguous. V lost 6 bases to trimming and J lost 0 bases, with 15 bases between them. CDR3 size: 15 residues. The germline V gene encodes CDR1 MNHEY and CDR2 SVGAGI.

This sequence joins TRBV12-3 or TRBV12-4 and TRBJ1-2; D gene uncertain. CDR3 size: 13 residues. The ends were cut back, 6 bases at V and 7 bases at J, with 15 bases in the middle. CDR3 region: CASRASGGGGYTF. The CDR3 nucleotides read TGTGCCAGCAGGGCATCCGGAGGTGGTGGCTACACCTTC.

This clonotype was seen a handful of times. The chain employs TRBV7-2 and TRBJ2-5, with D perhaps TRBD1 (5 bases). The germline gives CDR1 SGHTA, CDR2 FQGNSA. The CDR3 is 16 residues long. Trimming took off 5 bases at V and 3 bases at J, with 19 bases between the two ends. The CDR3 coding sequence is TGTGCCAGCAGCCCAGAGCCAGGGAAGCTAAAAGAGACCCAGTACTTC. It specifies CASSPEPGKLKETQYF.

The rearrangement uses TRBV7-2 and TRBJ2-1, with 12 bases fitting TRBD2. There are 17 residues in the CDR3. V gave up 2 bases and J gave up 9 bases; unmatched junction bases: 11. Looked up from germline, CDR1 is SGHTA and CDR2 is FQGNSA. CDR3 bases: TGTGCCAGCAGCTTATCGGGAGCTAGCGGGGGGGCCCGTGAGCAGTTCTTC. Translation gives CASSLSGASGGAREQFF. Using reference TRBV7-2 and TRBJ2-1 for the parts outside the CDR3, the full variable domain is GAGVSQSPSNKVTEKGKDVELRCDPISGHTALYWYRQSLGQGLEFLIYFQGNSAPDKSGLPSDRFSAERTGGSVSTLTIQRTQQEDSAVYLCASSLSGASGGAREQFFGPGTRLTVL.

This clonotype came up a few times. The rearrangement joins TRBV9 to TRBJ2-5; 7 positions match TRBD1. The CDR3 covers 15 residues. The V segment lost 5 bases and the J segment 4 bases; nucleotides outside the gene matches: 11. CDR1 and CDR2 from the germline V gene are SGDLS and YYNGEE. The DNA of the CDR3 is TGTGCCAGCAGTGACGGGGACAGAAAGGGAGAGACCCAGTACTTC. Translating it yields CASSDGDRKGETQYF.

The chain joins TRBV4-2 to TRBJ1-2; D ambiguous. V gave up 1 base and J gave up 4 bases, with 13 bases separating them. The CDR3 extends over 15 amino acids. Germline assignment: CDR1 LGHNA and CDR2 YNFKEQ. The DNA of the CDR3 is TGTGCCAGCAGCCAAGGGTATCGGTTTACCTATGGCTACACCTTC. This encodes CASSQGYRFTYGYTF.

The chain is built from TRBV7-2 and TRBJ1-6, with D tentatively TRBD1 (5 bases). The V end lost 1 base, the J end lost 7 bases, and 20 bases lay between the germline ends. There are 18 residues in the CDR3. The germline V gene encodes CDR1 SGHTA and CDR2 FQGNSA. CDR3 DNA sequence: TGTGCCAGCAGCTTAGGGGGCAGGGCCACCTCTGCCAATTCACCCCTCCACTTT. Encoded protein: CASSLGGRATSANSPLHF.

V usage is TRBV11-2 and J usage is TRBJ1-4; the match to TRBD1 covers 7 bases. Germline lookup yields CDR1 SGHAT and CDR2 FQNNGV. V gave up 5 bases and J gave up 0 bases; unmatched junction bases: 6. The CDR3 contains 16 residues. DNA of the CDR3: TGTGCCAGCAGCCTAGGGACAGCAGCAACTAATGAAAAACTGTTTTTT. It is translated as CASSLGTAATNEKLFF.

The CDR3 protein is CSASTGYGYTF. CDR3 nucleotides: TGCAGTGCTAGTACGGGCTATGGCTACACCTTC. V and J are TRBV20-1 and TRBJ1-2; no definite D call. Trimming left V 3 bases short and J 4 bases short, with 6 bases between. This CDR3 is built from 11 residues. CDR1 and CDR2 (germline): DFQATT, SNEGSKA (reference sequence).

This clonotype was detected a few times. V gene TRBV12-3 or TRBV12-4 combines with J gene TRBJ2-3; tentative D call: TRBD2 (6 bases). The length of the CDR3 is 18 residues. The V and J ends lost 5 bases and 0 bases respectively, with 21 bases between them. The CDR3 reads CASSQLRGGIDSTDTQYF. The CDR3 region has the DNA TGTGCCAGCAGTCAACTTCGGGGCGGGATTGATAGCACAGATACGCAGTATTTT.

J is TRBJ1-5 and V is TRBV7-9; 8 nucleotides match TRBD1. V trimming: 6 bases; J trimming: 5 bases; junction bases outside the gene matches: 21. The V gene's germline CDR1 is SEHNR and CDR2 FQNEAQ (reference sequence). This CDR3 region has 19 residues. The CDR3 is CASSPGRGGQARIDQPQHF. For the CDR3, the DNA is TGTGCCAGCAGTCCCGGTCGCGGGGGACAGGCGAGGATCGATCAGCCCCAGCATTTT. Supplemented by reference TRBV7-9 and TRBJ1-5, the full variable domain reads DTGVSQNPRHKITKRGQNVTFRCDPISEHNRLYWYRQTLGQGPEFLTYFQNEAQLEKSRLLSDRFSAERPKGSFSTLEIQRTEQGDSAMYLCASSPGRGGQARIDQPQHFGDGTRLSIL.

This sequence joins TRBV12-3 or TRBV12-4 and TRBJ1-1; TRBD1 matches at 9 bases. The CDR3 sequence is 16 residues long. The ends lost 5 bases at V and 1 base at J; junction bases unmatched: 8. The DNA of the CDR3 is TGTGCCAGCAGTCCACTCTGGGACAGGGCGAACACTGAAGCTTTCTTT. It encodes CASSPLWDRANTEAFF.

The CDR3 loop is CASSYTQGSTEAFF. The CDR3 coding sequence is TGTGCCAGCAGTTACACACAGGGGTCCACTGAAGCTTTCTTT. The genes are TRBV6-7 and TRBJ1-1, with TRBD1 identical over 7 bases. TRBV6-7 is noted as an ORF with a role that remains uncertain. The length of the CDR3 is 14 residues. V trimming: 2 bases; J trimming: 4 bases; junction bases outside the gene matches: 4.

This clonotype has just a few counts. The CDR3 loop is CSAQRASGHTDTQYF. The CDR3 nucleotides read TGCAGTGCCCAAAGGGCTAGCGGACACACAGATACGCAGTATTTT. The chain links TRBV20-1 to TRBJ2-3; TRBD2 matches 7 bases. In germline, CDR1 is DFQATT, CDR2 SNEGSKA (reference sequence). Trimming took 6 bases from V and 2 from J; bases not matched to a gene: 11. The CDR3 extends over 15 amino acids.

The sample holds a few counts of this clonotype. The rearrangement joins TRBV3-1 to TRBJ2-1; D perhaps matches TRBD1 (5 bases). Germline assignment: CDR1 LGHDT and CDR2 YNNKEL (reference sequence). The CDR3 totals 12 residues. V lost 6 bases and J 7 bases, leaving 10 bases between the germline ends. This CDR3 is CASRLGDNEQFF. The CDR3 region has the DNA TGTGCCAGCAGGTTAGGGGATAATGAGCAGTTCTTC.

The V gene is TRBV7-9, the J gene TRBJ1-1; D is perhaps TRBD1 (5 bases). Between the trimmed V and J ends, which lost 2 bases and 5 bases, there was a span of 18 bases. Germline V lookup: CDR1 SEHNR, CDR2 FQNEAQ (reference sequence). This CDR3 is 16 amino acids long. The CDR3 DNA reads TGTGCCAGCAGCTTAAGTGGAGGCAGCGGGGGAACTGAAGCTTTCTTT. Translated: CASSLSGGSGGTEAFF.

This chain joins TRBV5-4 and TRBJ2-7; D remains ambiguous. Deletions cut 1 base from V and 2 bases from J, with 10 bases between. The CDR3 extends over 14 amino acids. The germline V gene encodes CDR1 SGHNT and CDR2 YYREEE (reference sequence). The CDR3 loop reads CASSLNRAPYEQYF. The CDR3 DNA is TGTGCCAGCAGCTTGAACAGAGCACCCTACGAGCAGTACTTC.

This clonotype has a handful of counts. J is TRBJ2-7 and V is TRBV24-1, with D possibly TRBD1 on 5 matching bases. Trimming took off 12 bases at V and 3 bases at J, with 17 bases between the two ends. Germline CDR1 reads KGHDR; CDR2 reads SFDVKD. The CDR3 covers 13 residues. The CDR3 sequence: CAAPHGAFYEQYF. Here the CDR3 DNA reads TGTGCCGCCCCTCATGGGGCCTTCTACGAGCAGTACTTC.